The sample holds many counts of the clone carrying this T cell receptor (beta chain). Antigen unknown. Researchers reported that TCR beta cDNA libraries carried unique molecular identifiers. Researchers reported around 510,000 cDNA molecules coming from about 0.98 to 11 million T cells. MiXCR was run by TCRdb on the PCR reads, yielding one entry per CDR3 protein. The data hold 350,000 to 450,000 distinct CDR3 sequences, with less than 40% observed a single time. The record originates from a study of post-analysis software for immune sequencing data. Study-wide results and limits: Multiple sclerosis was associated with a significant reduction in normalized Chao1 diversity relative to controls. Samples sharing a preparation batch grouped tightly together when assessed by F measure.

What was sequenced was blood. The sequence derives from a girl between 2 and 10 years old with multiple sclerosis.

DNA for the CDR3: TGTGCCAGCGGACGAGCGGGGGCCGGGGAGACCCAGTACTTC. The encoded protein is CASGRAGAGETQYF. This chain connects TRBV5-8 to TRBJ2-5, with 8 positions matching TRBD2. This CDR3 spans 14 amino acids. V was clipped by 7 bases and J by 5 bases; unmatched bases: 10. Germline values: CDR1 SGHTS, CDR2 YDEGEE.